This T cell receptor (beta chain) appears in the sequencing data of a study of T cell repertoires in cytomegalovirus infection. Study as a whole: Both recently identified HLA-C-restricted and well-studied HLA-B-restricted CMV epitopes were used in the study. Public TCR beta signatures marked donors with CMV infection and the matching HLA.

V was pared by 2 bases and J by 6 bases, with 4 bases between. The CDR3 spans 12 residues. CDR1 is SGHVS, CDR2 FNYEAQ, per germline. TCRdb itself ran the reads through MiXCR, one entry per CDR3 protein. The sample consists of tens of thousands of distinct CDR3 sequences, over 20% of them appearing once. In the case of this clonotype: Its antigen remains unidentified.

The receptor was derived from a human donor in good health (CMV status not recorded). Some clones in this sample may be carry-over from other donors' samples. The V call is TRBV7-6, the J call TRBJ2-2; D call uncertain. This material consisted of CD8+ T cells from cultured PBMCs, taken from culture after CMV antigen stimulation. The CDR3: CASSLPSGELFF. DNA for the CDR3: TGTGCCAGCAGCTTACCGTCCGGGGAGCTGTTTTTT.